Listed below are T cell receptor beta chains from one sample, sequenced in a study of cytomegalovirus exposure and HLA in healthy donors. Clones were sequenced by immunoSEQ multiplex PCR, and TCRdb holds only the in-frame ones, with some missing. The sample includes 200,000 to 250,000 clones, about 80% seen only once; the top ten take approximately 2.6%. Sequencing input: PBMCs. The receptors come from a woman aged 60 to 75 in good health and CMV-seropositive. Both conserved end residues are part of each CDR3. D genes are given only for firm matches. Only some rows state a clone size, as once, few, many or a class for expanded clones.

j_gene: TRBJ2-7; abundance: NA; v_gene: TRBV6-1; d_gene: NA; CDR3nt: TGTGCCAGCAGGAACACCGCCTCCTACGAGCAGTACTTC; CDR3aa: CASRNTASYEQYF
j_gene: TRBJ1-1; abundance: NA; v_gene: TRBV6-1; d_gene: NA; CDR3nt: TGTGCCAGCAATCGGAGGAACACTGAAGCTTTCTTT; CDR3aa: CASNRRNTEAFF
j_gene: TRBJ2-1; abundance: few; v_gene: TRBV6-6; d_gene: TRBD2; CDR3nt: TGTGCCAGCAGTACTAGCGGGTCATTAAAAGGGCAGTTCTTC; CDR3aa: CASSTSGSLKGQFF
j_gene: TRBJ2-2; abundance: NA; v_gene: TRBV10-3; d_gene: TRBD1; CDR3nt: TGTGCCATCAAGGGACAGGGGGACACCGGGGAGCTGTTTTTT; CDR3aa: CAIKGQGDTGELFF
j_gene: TRBJ2-5; abundance: few; v_gene: TRBV11-2; d_gene: NA; CDR3nt: TGTGCCAGCAGCTTACAGGGTTTGGAGACCCAGTACTTC; CDR3aa: CASSLQGLETQYF
j_gene: TRBJ1-4; abundance: few; v_gene: TRBV4-1; d_gene: NA; CDR3nt: TGCGCCAGCAGCCAAGGCCCGTGGGGCTTGGTTGAAAAACTGTTTTTT; CDR3aa: CASSQGPWGLVEKLFF
j_gene: TRBJ2-2; abundance: few; v_gene: TRBV5-4; d_gene: NA; CDR3nt: TGTGCCAGCAGAGGGTCAGGGGATTTGTCCGGGGAGCTGTTTTTT; CDR3aa: CASRGSGDLSGELFF
j_gene: TRBJ2-5; abundance: NA; v_gene: TRBV13; d_gene: NA; CDR3nt: TGTGCCAGCAGCGGTTCAGGAGAGACCCAGTACTTC; CDR3aa: CASSGSGETQYF
j_gene: TRBJ2-7; abundance: NA; v_gene: TRBV5-1; d_gene: TRBD2; CDR3nt: TGCGCCAGCAGCCCGACTAGCGGGGTTTACGAGCAGTACTTC; CDR3aa: CASSPTSGVYEQYF
j_gene: TRBJ2-7; abundance: once; v_gene: TRBV18; d_gene: TRBD1; CDR3nt: TGTGCCAGCTCACCCGAGACAGGGGACGGCGAGCAGTACTTC; CDR3aa: CASSPETGDGEQYF
j_gene: TRBJ1-3; abundance: NA; v_gene: TRBV18; d_gene: TRBD1; CDR3nt: TGTGCCAGCTCGGCAGGGGGCCCCTCTGGAAACACCATATATTTT; CDR3aa: CASSAGGPSGNTIYF
j_gene: TRBJ2-2; abundance: NA; v_gene: TRBV28; d_gene: TRBD2; CDR3nt: TGTGCCAGCAGTTCCCATGGGGAGGGCACCGGGGAGCTGTTTTTT; CDR3aa: CASSSHGEGTGELFF
j_gene: TRBJ2-7; abundance: NA; v_gene: TRBV15; d_gene: TRBD2; CDR3nt: TGTGCCACCAGCAGAACATTAGCGGGAGGTAGCTACGAGCAGTACTTC; CDR3aa: CATSRTLAGGSYEQYF
j_gene: TRBJ2-7; abundance: once; v_gene: TRBV10-3; d_gene: TRBD2; CDR3nt: TGTGCCATCAGTGCGGGGGGTGCCTACGAGCAGTACTTC; CDR3aa: CAISAGGAYEQYF
j_gene: TRBJ2-2; abundance: NA; v_gene: TRBV6-6; d_gene: NA; CDR3nt: TGTGCCAGCAGTTACGACTACCCCGGGGAGCTGTTTTTT; CDR3aa: CASSYDYPGELFF
j_gene: TRBJ1-6; abundance: NA; v_gene: TRBV7-2; d_gene: NA; CDR3nt: TGTGCCAGCAGCTTTGAGGGGGGGAGGTCACCCCTCCACTTT; CDR3aa: CASSFEGGRSPLHF
j_gene: TRBJ2-5; abundance: NA; v_gene: TRBV28; d_gene: TRBD1; CDR3nt: TGTGCCAGCAGTTCCTACAGGGGGCTTGAGACCCAGTACTTC; CDR3aa: CASSSYRGLETQYF
j_gene: TRBJ2-7; abundance: NA; v_gene: TRBV28; d_gene: TRBD2; CDR3nt: TGTGCCAGCAGACGGACTAGCGGCCCCTACGAGCAGTACTTC; CDR3aa: CASRRTSGPYEQYF
j_gene: TRBJ2-7; abundance: NA; v_gene: TRBV25-1; d_gene: TRBD1; CDR3nt: TGTGCCAGCAGTGAACCCGGACAGGGGATTGGCGAGCAGTACTTC; CDR3aa: CASSEPGQGIGEQYF
j_gene: TRBJ2-7; abundance: NA; v_gene: TRBV6-1; d_gene: TRBD2; CDR3nt: TGTGCCAGCTCTCCCGGGGCCCGGGGGGACGAGCAGTACTTC; CDR3aa: CASSPGARGDEQYF
j_gene: TRBJ1-2; abundance: NA; v_gene: TRBV27; d_gene: TRBD1; CDR3nt: TGTGCCAGCAGTAGGACAGGGACACAATCCCATGGCTACACCTTC; CDR3aa: CASSRTGTQSHGYTF
j_gene: TRBJ2-7; abundance: NA; v_gene: TRBV7-9; d_gene: TRBD1; CDR3nt: TGTTCCAGCAGCTTAGTAGATGGACAGGTTGTATCCTACGAGCAGTACTTC; CDR3aa: CSSSLVDGQVVSYEQYF
j_gene: TRBJ1-1; abundance: NA; v_gene: TRBV19; d_gene: NA; CDR3nt: TGTGCCAGTAACGCTGGGGGGTATGGGACTGAAGCTTTCTTT; CDR3aa: CASNAGGYGTEAFF
j_gene: TRBJ2-3; abundance: NA; v_gene: TRBV5-1; d_gene: TRBD2; CDR3nt: TGCGCCAGCAGCTTGGGTTTAGCGGGGGAGGCAGATACGCAGTATTTT; CDR3aa: CASSLGLAGEADTQYF
j_gene: TRBJ2-7; abundance: NA; v_gene: TRBV6-5; d_gene: NA; CDR3nt: TGTGCCAGCAGCCAATCCGGAGGGGGCGCGTACGAGCAGTACTTC; CDR3aa: CASSQSGGGAYEQYF
j_gene: TRBJ2-7; abundance: NA; v_gene: TRBV2; d_gene: NA; CDR3nt: TGTGCCAGCTCTGGGGGGACGGCCTCCTACGAGCAGTACTTC; CDR3aa: CASSGGTASYEQYF
j_gene: TRBJ2-5; abundance: NA; v_gene: TRBV4-3; d_gene: TRBD1; CDR3nt: TGCGCCAGCAGCCAAAGGGGGCCTCCATCGGCGGAGACCCAGTACTTC; CDR3aa: CASSQRGPPSAETQYF
j_gene: TRBJ1-1; abundance: NA; v_gene: TRBV7-9; d_gene: TRBD1; CDR3nt: TGTGCCAGCAGTTTTGGGACAGCGAACACTGAAGCTTTCTTT; CDR3aa: CASSFGTANTEAFF
j_gene: TRBJ2-3; abundance: NA; v_gene: TRBV7-3; d_gene: NA; CDR3nt: TGTGCCAGCAGCCCTGGACAGAGCACAGATACGCAGTATTTT; CDR3aa: CASSPGQSTDTQYF
j_gene: TRBJ2-6; abundance: NA; v_gene: TRBV9; d_gene: TRBD1; CDR3nt: TGTGCCAGCAGCGCCGCCGGGACAGGGGGAAGTAGCGGAGCCAACGTCCTGACTTTC; CDR3aa: CASSAAGTGGSSGANVLTF
j_gene: TRBJ2-7; abundance: NA; v_gene: TRBV30; d_gene: NA; CDR3nt: TGTGCCTGGAGTGTGCAGGGTTCTGGGGAGCAGTACTTC; CDR3aa: CAWSVQGSGEQYF
j_gene: TRBJ2-6; abundance: NA; v_gene: TRBV10-2; d_gene: NA; CDR3nt: TGCGCCAGCAGTGATTTCAGCTCTGGGGCCAACGTCCTGACTTTC; CDR3aa: CASSDFSSGANVLTF
j_gene: TRBJ2-3; abundance: few; v_gene: TRBV6-5; d_gene: NA; CDR3nt: TGTGCCAGCAGCTACCTAGGTACCGATACGCAGTATTTT; CDR3aa: CASSYLGTDTQYF
j_gene: TRBJ1-3; abundance: NA; v_gene: TRBV19; d_gene: NA; CDR3nt: TGTGCCAGTACTCTGAGCTCTGGAAACACCATATATTTT; CDR3aa: CASTLSSGNTIYF
j_gene: TRBJ1-1; abundance: once; v_gene: TRBV7-9; d_gene: NA; CDR3nt: TGTTCCAGCAGCTTAGACGGGTTGTCAGAGAACACTGAAGCTTTCTTT; CDR3aa: CSSSLDGLSENTEAFF
j_gene: TRBJ2-2; abundance: NA; v_gene: TRBV7-8; d_gene: TRBD1; CDR3nt: TGTGCCACCGTTCGAGGCGTGACAGGGTTGAGAACCGGGGAGCTGTTTTTT; CDR3aa: CATVRGVTGLRTGELFF
j_gene: TRBJ1-1; abundance: NA; v_gene: TRBV6-5; d_gene: NA; CDR3nt: TGTGCCAGCAGTTACCGTTTTGGGAGTCGGGGTGAAGCTTTCTTT; CDR3aa: CASSYRFGSRGEAFF